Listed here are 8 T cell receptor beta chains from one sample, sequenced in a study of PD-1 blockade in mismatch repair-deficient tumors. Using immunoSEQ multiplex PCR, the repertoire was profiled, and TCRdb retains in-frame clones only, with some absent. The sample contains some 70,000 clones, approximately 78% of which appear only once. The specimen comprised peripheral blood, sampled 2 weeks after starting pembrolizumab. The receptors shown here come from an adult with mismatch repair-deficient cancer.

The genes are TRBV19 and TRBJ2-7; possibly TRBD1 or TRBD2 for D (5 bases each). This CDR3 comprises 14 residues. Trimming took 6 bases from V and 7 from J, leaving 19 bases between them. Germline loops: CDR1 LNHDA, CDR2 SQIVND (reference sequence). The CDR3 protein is CASSIGIGTGEQYF. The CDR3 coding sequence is TGTGCCAGTAGCATCGGTATAGGGACGGGGGAGCAGTACTTC.

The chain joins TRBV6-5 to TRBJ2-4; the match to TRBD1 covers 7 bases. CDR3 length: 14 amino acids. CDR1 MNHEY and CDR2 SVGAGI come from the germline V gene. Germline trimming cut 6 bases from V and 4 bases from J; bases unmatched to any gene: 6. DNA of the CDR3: TGTGCCAGCAGACGACCGGGACAGAAAAACATTCAGTACTTC. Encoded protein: CASRRPGQKNIQYF.

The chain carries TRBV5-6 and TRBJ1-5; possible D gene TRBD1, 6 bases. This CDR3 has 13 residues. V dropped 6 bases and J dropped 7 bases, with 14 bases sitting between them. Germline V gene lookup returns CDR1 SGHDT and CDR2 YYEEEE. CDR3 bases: TGTGCCAGCAATCGGCAGGGGAACCAGCCCCAGCATTTT. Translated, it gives CASNRQGNQPQHF.

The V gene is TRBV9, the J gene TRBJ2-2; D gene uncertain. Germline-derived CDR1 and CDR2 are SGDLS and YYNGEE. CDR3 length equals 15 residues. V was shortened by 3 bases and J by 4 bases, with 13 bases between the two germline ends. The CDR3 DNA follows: TGTGCCAGCAGCGCAAATACACCGGCCACCGGGGAGCTGTTTTTT. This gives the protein CASSANTPATGELFF. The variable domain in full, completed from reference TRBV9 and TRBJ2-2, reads DSGVTQTPKHLITATGQRVTLRCSPRSGDLSVYWYQQSLDQGLQFLIQYYNGEERAKGNILERFSAQQFPDLHSELNLSSLELGDSALYFCASSANTPATGELFFGEGSRLTVL.

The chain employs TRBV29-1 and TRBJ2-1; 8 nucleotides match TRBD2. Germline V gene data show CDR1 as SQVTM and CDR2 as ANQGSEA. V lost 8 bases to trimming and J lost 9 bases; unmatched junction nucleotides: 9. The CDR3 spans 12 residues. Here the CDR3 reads CSSLAGGTEQFF. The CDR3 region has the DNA TGCAGCTCCCTCGCGGGAGGTACTGAGCAGTTCTTC.

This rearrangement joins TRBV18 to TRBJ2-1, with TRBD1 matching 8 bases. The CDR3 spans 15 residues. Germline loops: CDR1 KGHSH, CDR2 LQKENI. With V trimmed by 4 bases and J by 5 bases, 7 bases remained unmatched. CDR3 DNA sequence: TGTGCCAGCTCACTCGGACAGGGCAAGAACAATGAGCAGTTCTTC. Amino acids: CASSLGQGKNNEQFF.

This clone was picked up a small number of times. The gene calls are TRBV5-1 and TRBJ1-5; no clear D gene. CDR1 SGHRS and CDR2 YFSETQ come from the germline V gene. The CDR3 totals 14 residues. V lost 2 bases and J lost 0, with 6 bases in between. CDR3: CASSFDGSNQPQHF. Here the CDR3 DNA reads TGCGCCAGCAGCTTCGACGGTAGCAATCAGCCCCAGCATTTT.

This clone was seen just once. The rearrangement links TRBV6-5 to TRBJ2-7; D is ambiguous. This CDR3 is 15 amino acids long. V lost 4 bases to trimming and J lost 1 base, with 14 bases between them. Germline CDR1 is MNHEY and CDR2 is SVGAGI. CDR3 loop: CASSSSPAVSYEQYF. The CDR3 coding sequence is TGTGCCAGCAGTTCAAGTCCAGCCGTATCCTACGAGCAGTACTTC.